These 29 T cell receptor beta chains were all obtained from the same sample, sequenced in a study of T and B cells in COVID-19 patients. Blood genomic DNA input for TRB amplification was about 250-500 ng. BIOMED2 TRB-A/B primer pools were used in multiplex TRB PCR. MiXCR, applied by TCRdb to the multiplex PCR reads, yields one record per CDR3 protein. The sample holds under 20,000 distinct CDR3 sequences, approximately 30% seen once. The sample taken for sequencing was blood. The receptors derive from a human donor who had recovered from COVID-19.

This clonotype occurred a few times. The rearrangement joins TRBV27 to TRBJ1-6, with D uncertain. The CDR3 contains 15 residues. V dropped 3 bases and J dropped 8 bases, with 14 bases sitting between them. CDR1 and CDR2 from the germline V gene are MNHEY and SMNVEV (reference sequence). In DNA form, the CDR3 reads TGTGCCAGCAGTTTTATCGGGGTCGAGTATTCACCCCTCCACTTT. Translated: CASSFIGVEYSPLHF.

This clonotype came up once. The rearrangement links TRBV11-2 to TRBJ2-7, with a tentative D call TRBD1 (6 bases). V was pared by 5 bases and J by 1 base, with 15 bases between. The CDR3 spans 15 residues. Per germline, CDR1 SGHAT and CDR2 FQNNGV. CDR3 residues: CASSRTALGSYEQYF. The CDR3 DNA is TGTGCCAGCAGCCGGACAGCCCTGGGTTCCTACGAGCAGTACTTC.

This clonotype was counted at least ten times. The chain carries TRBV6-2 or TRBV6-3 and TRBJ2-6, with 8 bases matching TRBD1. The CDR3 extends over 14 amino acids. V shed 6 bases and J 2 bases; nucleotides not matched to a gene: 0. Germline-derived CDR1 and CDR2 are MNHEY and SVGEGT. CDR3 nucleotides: TGTGCCAGCAGGGACAGGGCTGGGGCCAACGTCCTGACTTTC. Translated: CASRDRAGANVLTF.

CDR3 region: CASSRLMTSGGATGELFF. The CDR3 nucleotides read TGCGCCAGCAGCCGACTCATGACTAGCGGGGGCGCGACCGGGGAGCTGTTTTTT. V is TRBV5-1 and J is TRBJ2-2; 12 bases match TRBD2. Looked up from germline, CDR1 is SGHRS and CDR2 is YFSETQ. The CDR3 is 18 residues long. J gave up 5 bases and V 4 bases, and 12 bases lay outside the gene matches.

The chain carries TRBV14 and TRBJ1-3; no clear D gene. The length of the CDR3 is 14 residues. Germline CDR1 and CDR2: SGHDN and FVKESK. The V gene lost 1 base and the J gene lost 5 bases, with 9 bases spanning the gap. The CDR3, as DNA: TGTGCCAGCAGCCAAGCCGGGCCGAGAAACACCATATATTTT. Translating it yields CASSQAGPRNTIYF.

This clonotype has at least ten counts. The CDR3 coding sequence is TGTGCCAGCTCACGCTCGGGTCAGGGCGATTCACCCCTCCACTTT. It translates to CASSRSGQGDSPLHF. This rearrangement joins TRBV18 to TRBJ1-6, with D possibly TRBD1 on 5 matching bases. The CDR3 extends over 15 amino acids. V lost 4 bases and J lost 8, with 15 bases in between. Looked up from germline, CDR1 is KGHSH and CDR2 is LQKENI.

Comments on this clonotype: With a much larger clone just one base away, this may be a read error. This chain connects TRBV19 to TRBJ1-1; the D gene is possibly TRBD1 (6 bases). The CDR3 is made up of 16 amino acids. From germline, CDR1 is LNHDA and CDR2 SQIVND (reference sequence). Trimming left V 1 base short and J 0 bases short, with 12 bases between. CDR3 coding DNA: TGTGCCAGTAGTATAGGGGGATCAGGGGTGAACACTGAAGCTTTCTTT. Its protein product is CASSIGGSGVNTEAFF.

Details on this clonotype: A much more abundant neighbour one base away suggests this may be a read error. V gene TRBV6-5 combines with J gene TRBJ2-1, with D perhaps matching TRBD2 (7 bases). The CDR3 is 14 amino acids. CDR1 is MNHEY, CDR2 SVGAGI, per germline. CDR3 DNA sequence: TGTGCCAGCACCCACGAGGGGGGGGTCAATGAGCATTTCTTC. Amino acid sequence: CASTHEGGVNEHFF.

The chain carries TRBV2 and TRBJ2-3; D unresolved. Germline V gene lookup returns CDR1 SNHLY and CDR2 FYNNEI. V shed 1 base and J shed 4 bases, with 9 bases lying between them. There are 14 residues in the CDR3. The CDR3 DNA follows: TGTGCCAGCAGTGAAGAAGGGATCTCAGATACGCAGTATTTT. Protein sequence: CASSEEGISDTQYF.

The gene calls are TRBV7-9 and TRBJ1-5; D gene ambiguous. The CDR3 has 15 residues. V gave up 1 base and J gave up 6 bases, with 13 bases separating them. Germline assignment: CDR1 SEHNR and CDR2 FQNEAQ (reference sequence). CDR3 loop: CASSLGAAPGQPQHF. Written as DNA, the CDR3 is TGTGCCAGCAGCTTAGGAGCAGCTCCCGGTCAGCCCCAGCATTTT.

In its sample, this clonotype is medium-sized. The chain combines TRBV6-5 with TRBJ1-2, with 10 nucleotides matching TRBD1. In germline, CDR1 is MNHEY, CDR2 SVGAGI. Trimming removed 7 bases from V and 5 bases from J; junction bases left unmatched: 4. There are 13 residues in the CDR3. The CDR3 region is CASTRGQGYGYTF. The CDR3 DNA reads TGTGCCAGCACGAGGGGACAGGGGTATGGCTACACCTTC.

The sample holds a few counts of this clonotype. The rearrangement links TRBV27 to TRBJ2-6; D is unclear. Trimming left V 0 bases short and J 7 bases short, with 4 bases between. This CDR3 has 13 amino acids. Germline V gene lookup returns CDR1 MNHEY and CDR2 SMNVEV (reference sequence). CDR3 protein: CASSLSLANVLTF. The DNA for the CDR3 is TGTGCCAGCAGTTTATCCCTCGCCAACGTCCTGACTTTC.

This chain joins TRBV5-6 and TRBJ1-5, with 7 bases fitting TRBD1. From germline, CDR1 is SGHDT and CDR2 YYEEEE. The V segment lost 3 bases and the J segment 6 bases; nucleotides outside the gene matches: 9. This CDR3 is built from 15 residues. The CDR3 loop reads CASSSFDRDAQPQHF. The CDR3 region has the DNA TGTGCCAGCAGCTCGTTTGACAGGGACGCTCAGCCCCAGCATTTT.

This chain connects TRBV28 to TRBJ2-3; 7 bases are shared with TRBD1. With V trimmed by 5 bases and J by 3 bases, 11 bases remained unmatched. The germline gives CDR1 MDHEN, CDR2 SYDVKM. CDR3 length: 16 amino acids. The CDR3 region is CASSQRGGQLTDTQYF. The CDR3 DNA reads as TGTGCCAGCAGTCAACGTGGGGGACAGTTGACAGATACGCAGTATTTT.

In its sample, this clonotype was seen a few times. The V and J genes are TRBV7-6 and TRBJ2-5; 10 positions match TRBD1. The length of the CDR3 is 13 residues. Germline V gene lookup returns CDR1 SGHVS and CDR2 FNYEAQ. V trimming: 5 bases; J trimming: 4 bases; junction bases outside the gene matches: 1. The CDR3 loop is CASSRTGGETQYF. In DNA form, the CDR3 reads TGTGCCAGCAGCAGGACAGGGGGAGAGACCCAGTACTTC.

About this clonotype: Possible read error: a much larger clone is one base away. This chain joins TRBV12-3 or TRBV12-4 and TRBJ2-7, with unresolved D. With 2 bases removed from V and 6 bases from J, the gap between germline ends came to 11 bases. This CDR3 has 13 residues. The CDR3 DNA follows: TGTGCCAGCAGTTTACATGGGAAGTGCGAGCAGTACTTC. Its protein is CASSLHGKCEQYF.

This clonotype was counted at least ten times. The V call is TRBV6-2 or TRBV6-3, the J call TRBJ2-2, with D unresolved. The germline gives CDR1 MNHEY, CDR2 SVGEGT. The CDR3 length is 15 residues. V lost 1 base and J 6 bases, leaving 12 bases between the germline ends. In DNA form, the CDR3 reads TGTGCCAGCAGTTACTTCGCCCAGCCGGCCGGGGAGCTGTTTTTT. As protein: CASSYFAQPAGELFF.

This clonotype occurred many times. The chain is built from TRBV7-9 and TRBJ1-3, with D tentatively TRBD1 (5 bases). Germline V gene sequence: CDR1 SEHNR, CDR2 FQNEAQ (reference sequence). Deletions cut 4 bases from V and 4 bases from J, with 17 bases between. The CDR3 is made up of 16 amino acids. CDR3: CASSSGGVKGGNTIYF. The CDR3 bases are TGTGCCAGCAGCTCCGGAGGGGTCAAGGGCGGAAACACCATATATTTT.

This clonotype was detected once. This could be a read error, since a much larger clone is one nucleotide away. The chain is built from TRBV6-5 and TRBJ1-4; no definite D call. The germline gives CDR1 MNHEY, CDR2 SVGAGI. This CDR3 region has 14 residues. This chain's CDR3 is CASSARGYNEKLYF. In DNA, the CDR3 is TGTGCCAGCAGTGCTCGTGGTTATAATGAAAAACTGTATTTT.

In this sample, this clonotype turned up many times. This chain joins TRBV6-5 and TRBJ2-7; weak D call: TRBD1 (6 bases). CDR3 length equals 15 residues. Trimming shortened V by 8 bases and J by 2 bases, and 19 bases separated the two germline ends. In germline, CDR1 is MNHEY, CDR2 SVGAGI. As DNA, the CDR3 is TGTGCCAGCTACTCCGGGGTGGGGGCCGCCTACGAGCAGTACTTC. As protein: CASYSGVGAAYEQYF.

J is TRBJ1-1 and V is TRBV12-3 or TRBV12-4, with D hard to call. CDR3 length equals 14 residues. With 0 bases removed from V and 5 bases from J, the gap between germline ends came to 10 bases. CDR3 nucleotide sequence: TGTGCCAGCAGTTTAGCGCCGCCAGGTACTGAAGCTTTCTTT. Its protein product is CASSLAPPGTEAFF.

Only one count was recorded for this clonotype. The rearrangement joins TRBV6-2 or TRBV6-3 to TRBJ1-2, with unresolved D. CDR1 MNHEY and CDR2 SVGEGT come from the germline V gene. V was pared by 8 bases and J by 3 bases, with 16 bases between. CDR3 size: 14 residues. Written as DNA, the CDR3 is TGTGCCAGCGGGGAGTTCCCCCTCTACTATGGCTACACCTTC. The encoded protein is CASGEFPLYYGYTF.

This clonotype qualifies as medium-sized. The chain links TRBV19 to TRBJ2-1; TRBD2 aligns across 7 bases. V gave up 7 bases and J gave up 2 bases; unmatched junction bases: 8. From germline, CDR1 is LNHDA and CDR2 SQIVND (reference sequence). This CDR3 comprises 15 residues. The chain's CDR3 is CASKSRGNPYNEQFF. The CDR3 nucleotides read TGTGCCAGTAAGTCGCGGGGGAATCCCTACAATGAGCAGTTCTTC.

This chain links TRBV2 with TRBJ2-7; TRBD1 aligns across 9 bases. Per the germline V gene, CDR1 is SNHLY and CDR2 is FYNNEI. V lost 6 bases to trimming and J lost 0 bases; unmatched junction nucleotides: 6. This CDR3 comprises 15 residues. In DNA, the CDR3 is TGTGCCAGCAGGGGACAGGGAGAGTACTCCTACGAGCAGTACTTC. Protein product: CASRGQGEYSYEQYF. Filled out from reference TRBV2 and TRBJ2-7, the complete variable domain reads EPEVTQTPSHQVTQMGQEVILRCVPISNHLYFYWYRQILGQKVEFLVSFYNNEISEKSEIFDDQFSVERPDGSNFTLKIRSTKLEDSAMYFCASRGQGEYSYEQYFGPGTRLTVT.

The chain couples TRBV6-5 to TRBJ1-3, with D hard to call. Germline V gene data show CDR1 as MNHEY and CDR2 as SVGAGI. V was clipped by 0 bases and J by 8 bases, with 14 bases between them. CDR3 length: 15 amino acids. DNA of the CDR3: TGTGCCAGCAGTTACTCGAATGGGCGGGGAGACACCATATATTTT. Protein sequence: CASSYSNGRGDTIYF.

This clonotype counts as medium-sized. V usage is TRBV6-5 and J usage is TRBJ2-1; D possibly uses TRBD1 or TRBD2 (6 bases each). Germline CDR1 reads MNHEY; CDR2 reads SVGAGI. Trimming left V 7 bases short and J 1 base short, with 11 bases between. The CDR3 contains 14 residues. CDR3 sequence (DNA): TGTGCCAGCAACCGAGGGGGGTCCTACAATGAGCAGTTCTTC. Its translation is CASNRGGSYNEQFF.

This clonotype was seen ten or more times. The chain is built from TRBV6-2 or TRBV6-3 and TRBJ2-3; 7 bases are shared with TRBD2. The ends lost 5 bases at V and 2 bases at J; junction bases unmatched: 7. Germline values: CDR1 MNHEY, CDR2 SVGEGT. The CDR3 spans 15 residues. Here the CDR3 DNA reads TGTGCCAGCAGTCCTCGAGCGGGGCACACAGATACGCAGTATTTT. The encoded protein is CASSPRAGHTDTQYF.

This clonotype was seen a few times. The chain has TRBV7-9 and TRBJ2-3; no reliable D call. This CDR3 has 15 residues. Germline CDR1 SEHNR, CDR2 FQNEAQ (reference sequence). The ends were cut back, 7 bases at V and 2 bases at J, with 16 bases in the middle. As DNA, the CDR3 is TGTGCCAGCACCCTCCGGACGGAAAACACAGATACGCAGTATTTT. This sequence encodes CASTLRTENTDTQYF.

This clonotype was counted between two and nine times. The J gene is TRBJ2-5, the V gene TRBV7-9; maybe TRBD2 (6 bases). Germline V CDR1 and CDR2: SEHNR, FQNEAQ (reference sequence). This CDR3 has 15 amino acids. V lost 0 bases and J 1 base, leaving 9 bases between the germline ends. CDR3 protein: CASSLAGGVQETQYF. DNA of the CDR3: TGTGCCAGCAGCTTAGCGGGGGGAGTCCAAGAGACCCAGTACTTC. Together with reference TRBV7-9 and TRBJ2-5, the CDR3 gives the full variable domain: DTGVSQNPRHKITKRGQNVTFRCDPISEHNRLYWYRQTLGQGPEFLTYFQNEAQLEKSRLLSDRFSAERPKGSFSTLEIQRTEQGDSAMYLCASSLAGGVQETQYFGPGTRLLVL.